These 17 T cell receptor beta chains were sequenced from one sample in a study of graft-versus-host responses after intestinal transplantation (dated by TCRdb to the early 2020s). The time point label corresponds to: cells obtained before transplantation from donor or recipient. The library was produced with the immunoSEQ multiplex PCR assay. TCRdb's version of the immuneACCESS table is confined to in-frame rearrangements and falls short of the full clone set. An unresolved V gene accounts for under half of the shortfall where checked; the remainder is of unknown origin. In all, the sample holds about 19,000 clones, and roughly 36% of those were seen once. The ten most abundant clones make up 1.5% to 2.5% of the sample. The material sequenced was alloreactive CD4+ T cells from a mixed lymphocyte reaction culture, taken before transplantation. The cell subset or site label, read with the paper, signifies: CFSE-low proliferating T cells sorted from approximately 6-day pre-transplant mixed lymphocyte reaction (GvH or HvG direction). The receptors shown here come from a human patient who was an organ donor for intestinal transplantation.

V usage is TRBV10-1 and J usage is TRBJ2-1; 9 bases are shared with TRBD1. The junction had 4 bases not matched to a gene; V was cut back by 0 bases and J by 1 base. The CDR3 sequence is 17 residues long. Germline V gene lookup returns CDR1 WNHNN and CDR2 SYGVQD (reference sequence). The CDR3, as DNA: TGCGCCAGCAGTGAGTCGCTGACAGGGGGTTCCTACAATGAGCAGTTCTTC. Protein sequence: CASSESLTGGSYNEQFF.

This chain links TRBV7-2 with TRBJ2-7; 12 nucleotides line up with TRBD2. The junction had 5 bases not matched to a gene; V was cut back by 5 bases and J by 0 bases. The CDR3 covers 16 residues. Germline V gives CDR1 SGHTA, CDR2 FQGNSA. This CDR3 reads CASSGGLAGFSYEQYF. CDR3 nucleotides: TGTGCCAGCAGCGGGGGACTAGCGGGTTTCTCCTACGAGCAGTACTTC.

The gene calls are TRBV2 and TRBJ1-1; weak D call: TRBD1 (5 bases). The germline gives CDR1 SNHLY, CDR2 FYNNEI. This CDR3 comprises 13 residues. V was shortened by 11 bases and J by 4 bases, with 17 bases between the two germline ends. CDR3 DNA: TGTGCCGGGGGGGTAGAGGAGGGCACTGAAGCTTTCTTT. Translated: CAGGVEEGTEAFF.

The chain employs TRBV4-2 and TRBJ1-2; 7 bases map to TRBD1. The germline V gene encodes CDR1 LGHNA and CDR2 YNFKEQ. CDR3 length: 16 residues. Unmatched junction bases numbered 16, after V lost 4 bases and J lost 8 bases. CDR3 in DNA: TGTGCCAGCAGCCGCAACCCCATCACAGGGGATAAAGGCTACACCTTC. Translating gives CASSRNPITGDKGYTF.

The chain recombines TRBV6-1 with TRBJ2-7; 11 positions match TRBD2. CDR3 length: 15 residues. CDR1 and CDR2 (germline): MNHNS, SASEGT. Unmatched junction bases numbered 5, after V lost 5 bases and J lost 2 bases. The DNA for the CDR3 is TGTGCCAGCAGTCATGGGGGACTAGCGGCCTACGAGCAGTACTTC. Its protein product is CASSHGGLAAYEQYF.

This clone came up a few times. The chain combines TRBV7-2 with TRBJ2-7, with 8 bases that match TRBD2. The ends lost 0 bases at V and 2 bases at J; junction bases unmatched: 3. The CDR3 covers 15 residues. Germline V gives CDR1 SGHTA, CDR2 FQGNSA. The DNA for the CDR3 is TGTGCCAGCAGCTTAGCGTGGGGACTAGCCTACGAGCAGTACTTC. It encodes CASSLAWGLAYEQYF.

This clone is categorized as medium-sized. V gene TRBV6-1 combines with J gene TRBJ2-2, with D hard to call. Germline lookup yields CDR1 MNHNS and CDR2 SASEGT. The ends were cut back, 6 bases at V and 0 bases at J, with 8 bases in the middle. The CDR3 extends over 14 amino acids. DNA for the CDR3: TGTGCCAGCAGATTAGTCACGAACACCGGGGAGCTGTTTTTT. Protein product: CASRLVTNTGELFF.

The V gene is TRBV6-6, the J gene TRBJ2-1; TRBD2 is a possible D gene (6 bases). Germline V gene sequence: CDR1 MNHNY, CDR2 SVGAGI (reference sequence). The CDR3 contains 14 residues. Between the trimmed V and J ends, which lost 2 bases and 7 bases, there was a span of 12 bases. The CDR3 DNA reads as TGTGCCAGCAGTTACGCCCCGGGAGTGAATGAGCAGTTCTTC. Its translation: CASSYAPGVNEQFF.

The V gene is TRBV6-6, the J gene TRBJ2-4; 11 nucleotides match TRBD2. From germline, CDR1 is MNHNY and CDR2 SVGAGI (reference sequence). The trim removed 3 bases at V and 6 bases at J, leaving 7 bases unmatched. The CDR3 is 16 amino acids. The CDR3 sequence: CASSYGLAGGGNIQYF. The CDR3, as DNA: TGTGCCAGCAGTTATGGGCTAGCGGGAGGAGGAAACATTCAGTACTTC.

This clone was counted between two and nine times. The chain employs TRBV5-1 and TRBJ2-7; the D call may be TRBD1 or TRBD2 (7 bases each). Germline V lookup: CDR1 SGHRS, CDR2 YFSETQ. There are 14 residues in the CDR3. V shed 5 bases and J shed 6 bases, with 18 bases lying between them. The chain's CDR3 is CASRRGQGGSEQYF. The DNA of the CDR3 is TGCGCCAGCAGGCGGGGCCAGGGGGGGTCCGAGCAGTACTTC.

The genes are TRBV6-1 and TRBJ2-5; perhaps TRBD2 as D (5 bases). The CDR3 length is 12 residues. V was pared by 10 bases and J by 5 bases, with 14 bases between. CDR1 is MNHNS and CDR2 is SASEGT in the germline V gene. The CDR3 DNA reads as TGTGCCATACGTCCGGGGATCGAGACCCAGTACTTC. Protein product: CAIRPGIETQYF.

In its sample, this clone was seen a few times. This chain uses TRBV2 with TRBJ2-4, with TRBD2 identical over 8 bases. Germline CDR1 is SNHLY and CDR2 is FYNNEI. V lost 0 bases and J lost 6; bases outside the gene matches: 7. This CDR3 has 16 amino acids. The chain's CDR3 is CASSEALTSVGNIQYF. The CDR3 nucleotides are TGTGCCAGCAGTGAAGCGCTGACTAGCGTTGGAAACATTCAGTACTTC. Looking up the rest from reference TRBV2 and TRBJ2-4 gives the full variable domain: EPEVTQTPSHQVTQMGQEVILRCVPISNHLYFYWYRQILGQKVEFLVSFYNNEISEKSEIFDDQFSVERPDGSNFTLKIRSTKLEDSAMYFCASSEALTSVGNIQYFGAGTRLSVL.

This clone was recorded once. A junction boundary mismatches the germline segment, possibly from a read error. This CDR3 is also generated by other DNA sequences in the sample. The rearrangement joins TRBV29-1 to TRBJ2-2; D may be TRBD2 (5 bases). CDR3 length: 13 residues. Germline V lookup: CDR1 SQVTM, CDR2 ANQGSEA. CDR3 in amino acids: CSPARGNTGELFF. CDR3 nucleotide sequence: TGCAGCCCAGCCAGAGGGAACACCGGAGAGCTGTTTTTT.

By sample share, this clone is medium-sized (0.01 to 0.1%). The V gene is TRBV2, the J gene TRBJ2-6; D unresolved. Germline-derived CDR1 and CDR2 are SNHLY and FYNNEI. The CDR3 extends over 14 amino acids. V lost 4 bases to trimming and J lost 6 bases, with 10 bases between them. This CDR3 is CASSAVSEANVLTF. CDR3 in DNA: TGTGCCAGCAGTGCGGTGAGCGAGGCCAACGTCCTGACTTTC.

This clone has only a few counts. The CDR3, as DNA: TGTGCCAGCTATGGGACAGGGAGCAATCAGCCCCAGCATTTT. Its protein is CASYGTGSNQPQHF. The chain recombines TRBV6-1 with TRBJ1-5, with 9 nucleotides matching TRBD1. The CDR3 sequence is 14 residues long. The junction had 3 bases not matched to a gene; V was cut back by 8 bases and J by 1 base. Germline CDR1 is MNHNS and CDR2 is SASEGT.

This clone has more than one count but fewer than ten. V usage is TRBV5-4 and J usage is TRBJ2-5; 9 nucleotides line up with TRBD1. V was clipped by 4 bases and J by 5 bases; unmatched bases: 9. Germline V gene data show CDR1 as SGHNT and CDR2 as YYREEE (reference sequence). The CDR3 covers 15 residues. CDR3 nucleotides: TGTGCCAGCAGCCCTGGGACAGGGCAGGTGGAGACCCAGTACTTC. It is translated as CASSPGTGQVETQYF.

This clone was detected a few times. The chain couples TRBV2 to TRBJ2-3, with 8 bases identical to TRBD2. Germline CDR1 SNHLY, CDR2 FYNNEI. The CDR3 is made up of 13 amino acids. V was pared by 7 bases and J by 0 bases, with 0 bases of the junction left unmatched. The CDR3 is CASTSGSTDTQYF. The CDR3 coding sequence is TGTGCCAGCACTAGCGGGAGCACAGATACGCAGTATTTT. Based on the CDR3 plus reference TRBV2 and TRBJ2-3, the full variable domain is EPEVTQTPSHQVTQMGQEVILRCVPISNHLYFYWYRQILGQKVEFLVSFYNNEISEKSEIFDDQFSVERPDGSNFTLKIRSTKLEDSAMYFCASTSGSTDTQYFGPGTRLTVL.